Presented here are 10 T cell receptor beta chains from one specimen sequenced in a study of T-cell reconstitution after alpha-beta-depleted transplantation in children. The authors prepared the TCRbeta library with unique molecular identifiers. TCRdb reprocessed the PCR reads via MiXCR and lists one record per CDR3 protein. The sample consists of 60,000 to 100,000 distinct CDR3 sequences, 18% of them appearing once. The source was PBMCs, mostly from graft donor cells, collected 360 days after TCRalphabeta/CD19-depleted stem cell transplant. The receptors derive from a male patient under 10 years old who had a stem cell transplant for acute lymphoblastic leukemia, so the T cells may come from the graft donor.

The V gene is TRBV15, the J gene TRBJ2-5; TRBD1 agrees at 8 bases. The CDR3 length is 15 residues. V shed 1 base, J shed 3 bases, and the junction held 4 bases outside the gene matches. Germline V CDR1 and CDR2: LNHNV, YYDKDF (reference sequence). The CDR3 DNA follows: TGTGCCACCAGCAGAGGAGGACAGGGAAAAGAGACCCAGTACTTC. This sequence encodes CATSRGGQGKETQYF. Supplemented by reference TRBV15 and TRBJ2-5, the full variable domain reads DAMVIQNPRYQVTQFGKPVTLSCSQTLNHNVMYWYQQKSSQAPKLLFHYYDKDFNNEADTPDNFQSRRPNTSFCFLDIRSPGLGDTAMYLCATSRGGQGKETQYFGPGTRLLVL.

The chain recombines TRBV4-2 with TRBJ2-6; TRBD1 matches 8 bases. With 6 bases clipped from V and 2 bases from J, the junction kept 3 bases outside the gene matches. The germline gives CDR1 LGHNA, CDR2 YNFKEQ. The CDR3 runs to 15 residues. CDR3: CASRDRAPGANVLTF. The CDR3 nucleotides read TGTGCCAGCAGGGACAGGGCCCCTGGGGCCAACGTCCTGACTTTC.

This clonotype has only a few counts. The genes are TRBV7-9 and TRBJ1-1; D is undetermined. Germline V gives CDR1 SEHNR, CDR2 FQNEAQ (reference sequence). The CDR3 is 13 amino acids. V was clipped by 1 base and J by 6 bases, with 9 bases between them. CDR3 sequence: CASSLVLSPEAFF. The CDR3 DNA follows: TGTGCCAGCAGCTTAGTGTTGAGCCCTGAAGCTTTCTTT. Full variable domain (outside the CDR3, taken from reference TRBV7-9 and TRBJ1-1): DTGVSQNPRHKITKRGQNVTFRCDPISEHNRLYWYRQTLGQGPEFLTYFQNEAQLEKSRLLSDRFSAERPKGSFSTLEIQRTEQGDSAMYLCASSLVLSPEAFFGQGTRLTVV.

This chain connects TRBV5-6 to TRBJ2-5; D is perhaps TRBD2 (5 bases). The CDR3 has 17 amino acids. Trimming shortened V by 0 bases and J by 2 bases, and 17 bases separated the two germline ends. Germline V gene data show CDR1 as SGHDT and CDR2 as YYEEEE. The CDR3 DNA reads as TGTGCCAGCAGCTTGGGGACGAACGGACTCCCTCAAGAGACCCAGTACTTC. Its protein is CASSLGTNGLPQETQYF.

This clonotype was counted many times. The chain has TRBV5-1 and TRBJ2-5; weak D call: TRBD1 (6 bases). The germline V gene has CDR1 SGHRS and CDR2 YFSETQ. V lost 4 bases to trimming and J lost 5 bases, with 15 bases between them. This CDR3 region has 14 residues. CDR3 protein: CASSLNRERETQYF. The DNA for the CDR3 is TGCGCCAGCAGCCTAAACAGGGAAAGGGAGACCCAGTACTTC.

In this sample, this clonotype turned up many times. The chain links TRBV11-3 to TRBJ2-5, with D possibly matching TRBD1 (6 bases). Germline V gene sequence: CDR1 SGHNT, CDR2 YENEEA. The CDR3 consists of 15 residues. Trimming took 1 base from V and 5 from J, leaving 14 bases between them. This CDR3 reads CASSLGTDRRETQYF. CDR3 nucleotide sequence: TGTGCCAGCAGCTTAGGGACAGACAGGCGGGAGACCCAGTACTTC.

CDR3 DNA: TGTGCCAGCAGCCTTTGGGGTTACCAAGAGACCCAGTACTTC. This codes for CASSLWGYQETQYF. This sequence joins TRBV7-9 and TRBJ2-5; D remains unclear. Germline V CDR1 and CDR2: SEHNR, FQNEAQ (reference sequence). Trimming removed 5 bases at V and 0 bases at J, with 10 bases between. This CDR3 comprises 14 residues.

V and J are TRBV27 and TRBJ2-2; a possible D gene is TRBD2 (6 bases). With 8 bases removed from V and 1 base from J, the gap between germline ends came to 11 bases. The CDR3 consists of 14 residues. Germline V gene sequence: CDR1 MNHEY, CDR2 SMNVEV (reference sequence). The CDR3 region has the DNA TGTGCCAGCGGGGGGAAACTGAACACCGGGGAGCTGTTTTTT. Translating gives CASGGKLNTGELFF.

This chain links TRBV7-2 with TRBJ2-6; D not certain. V was clipped by 3 bases and J by 0 bases, with 6 bases between them. This CDR3 is 15 amino acids long. Germline lookup yields CDR1 SGHTA and CDR2 FQGNSA. The CDR3 DNA follows: TGTGCCAGCAGCTTCCGGTTCTCTGGGGCCAACGTCCTGACTTTC. This gives the protein CASSFRFSGANVLTF.

This clonotype has only a few counts. The V gene is TRBV5-6, the J gene TRBJ2-4, with 10 bases identical to TRBD2. This CDR3 is built from 17 residues. The V segment lost 5 bases and the J segment 3 bases; nucleotides outside the gene matches: 11. Per germline, CDR1 SGHDT and CDR2 YYEEEE. Here the CDR3 reads CASSLAGGPRDKNIQYF. CDR3 DNA sequence: TGTGCCAGCAGTTTAGCGGGAGGCCCTCGCGACAAAAACATTCAGTACTTC.